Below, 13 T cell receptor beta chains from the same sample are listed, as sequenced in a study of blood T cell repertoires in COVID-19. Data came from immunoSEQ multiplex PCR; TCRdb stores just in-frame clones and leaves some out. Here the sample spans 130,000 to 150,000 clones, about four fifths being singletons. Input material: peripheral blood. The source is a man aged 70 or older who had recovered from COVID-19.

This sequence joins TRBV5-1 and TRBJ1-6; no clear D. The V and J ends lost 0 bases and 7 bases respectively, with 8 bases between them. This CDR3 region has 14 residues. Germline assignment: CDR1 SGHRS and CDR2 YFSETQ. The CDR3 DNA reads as TGCGCCAGCAGCTTGGTCCCCGGGAATTCACCCCTCCACTTT. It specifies CASSLVPGNSPLHF.

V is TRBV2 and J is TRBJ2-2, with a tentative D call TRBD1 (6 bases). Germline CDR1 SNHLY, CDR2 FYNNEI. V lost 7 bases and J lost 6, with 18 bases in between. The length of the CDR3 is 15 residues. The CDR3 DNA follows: TGTGCCAGCAACGGACCGGCCGAGGGGGCCGGGGAGCTGTTTTTT. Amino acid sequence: CASNGPAEGAGELFF.

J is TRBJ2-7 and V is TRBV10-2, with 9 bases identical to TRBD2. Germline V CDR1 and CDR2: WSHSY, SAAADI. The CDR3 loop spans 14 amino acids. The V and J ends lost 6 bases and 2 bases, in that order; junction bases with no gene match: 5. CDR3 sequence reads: CASRFSGGAYEQYF. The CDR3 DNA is TGCGCCAGCAGATTTAGCGGGGGCGCCTACGAGCAGTACTTC.

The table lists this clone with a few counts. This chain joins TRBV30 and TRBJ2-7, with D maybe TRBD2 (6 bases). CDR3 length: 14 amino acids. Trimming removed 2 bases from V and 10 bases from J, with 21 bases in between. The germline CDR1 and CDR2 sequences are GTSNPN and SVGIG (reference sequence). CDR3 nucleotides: TGTGCCTGGAGTCCGCCGGGACTCCGGGACTTTCAGTACTTC. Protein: CAWSPPGLRDFQYF.

CDR3 DNA: TGTGCCAGCAGCCAAGATCCGGAGACTAGCGGGAGAGAACACGAGCAGTACTTC. It translates to CASSQDPETSGREHEQYF. This chain connects TRBV3-1 (or the pseudogene TRBV3-2) to TRBJ2-7; the match to TRBD2 covers 12 bases. J lost 5 bases, V lost 0 bases, and 11 bases had no gene match. CDR3 length equals 18 residues. In germline, CDR1 is LGHDT, CDR2 YNNKEL (reference sequence).

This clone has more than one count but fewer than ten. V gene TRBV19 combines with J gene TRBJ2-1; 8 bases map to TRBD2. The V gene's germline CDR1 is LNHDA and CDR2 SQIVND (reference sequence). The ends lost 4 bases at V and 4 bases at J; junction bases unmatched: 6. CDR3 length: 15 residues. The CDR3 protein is CASSRTSGGYNEQFF. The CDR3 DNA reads TGTGCCAGTAGTAGAACTAGCGGAGGTTACAATGAGCAGTTCTTC.

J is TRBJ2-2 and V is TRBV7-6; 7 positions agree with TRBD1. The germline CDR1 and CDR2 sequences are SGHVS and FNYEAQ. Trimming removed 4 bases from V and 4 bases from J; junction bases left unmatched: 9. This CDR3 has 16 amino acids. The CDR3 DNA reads TGTGCCAGCAGCTCCGGGACAGCGGTTAGCACCGGGGAGCTGTTTTTT. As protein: CASSSGTAVSTGELFF.

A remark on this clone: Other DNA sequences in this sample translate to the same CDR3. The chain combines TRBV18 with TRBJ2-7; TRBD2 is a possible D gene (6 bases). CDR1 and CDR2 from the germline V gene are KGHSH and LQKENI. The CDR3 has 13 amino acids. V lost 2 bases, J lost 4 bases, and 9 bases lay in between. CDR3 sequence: CASSPDGGYEQYF. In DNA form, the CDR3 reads TGTGCCAGCTCACCAGATGGAGGGTACGAGCAGTACTTC.

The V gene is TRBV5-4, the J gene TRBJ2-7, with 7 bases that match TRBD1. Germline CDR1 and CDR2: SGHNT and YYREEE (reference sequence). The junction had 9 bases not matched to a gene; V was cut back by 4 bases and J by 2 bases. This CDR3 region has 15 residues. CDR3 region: CASSPTGMGPYEQYF. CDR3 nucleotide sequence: TGTGCCAGCAGCCCGACAGGGATGGGCCCCTACGAGCAGTACTTC.

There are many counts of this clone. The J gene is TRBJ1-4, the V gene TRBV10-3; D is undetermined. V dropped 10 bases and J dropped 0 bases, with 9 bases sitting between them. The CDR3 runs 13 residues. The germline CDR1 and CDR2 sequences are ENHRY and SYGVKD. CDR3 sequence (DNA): TGTGCCAGCCAGTCTGCAACTAATGAAAAACTGTTTTTT. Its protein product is CASQSATNEKLFF.

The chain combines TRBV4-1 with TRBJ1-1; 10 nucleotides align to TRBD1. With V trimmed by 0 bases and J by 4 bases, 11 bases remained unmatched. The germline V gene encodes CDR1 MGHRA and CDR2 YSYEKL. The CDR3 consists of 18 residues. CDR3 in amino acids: CASSQEPRTGGPRTEAFF. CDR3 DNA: TGCGCCAGCAGCCAAGAACCGAGGACAGGGGGTCCTCGCACTGAAGCTTTCTTT.

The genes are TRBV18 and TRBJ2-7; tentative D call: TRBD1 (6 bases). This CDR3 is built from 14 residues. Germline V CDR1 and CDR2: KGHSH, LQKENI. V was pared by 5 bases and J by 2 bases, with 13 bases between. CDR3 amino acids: CASSNRDTTYEQYF. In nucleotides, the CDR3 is TGTGCCAGCTCAAACCGGGACACGACCTACGAGCAGTACTTC.

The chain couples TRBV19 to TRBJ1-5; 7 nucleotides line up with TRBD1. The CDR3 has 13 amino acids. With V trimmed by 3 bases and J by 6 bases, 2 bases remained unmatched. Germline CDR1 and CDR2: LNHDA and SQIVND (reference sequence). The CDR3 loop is CASSMGQTQPQHF. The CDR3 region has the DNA TGTGCCAGTAGTATGGGACAGACTCAGCCCCAGCATTTT.